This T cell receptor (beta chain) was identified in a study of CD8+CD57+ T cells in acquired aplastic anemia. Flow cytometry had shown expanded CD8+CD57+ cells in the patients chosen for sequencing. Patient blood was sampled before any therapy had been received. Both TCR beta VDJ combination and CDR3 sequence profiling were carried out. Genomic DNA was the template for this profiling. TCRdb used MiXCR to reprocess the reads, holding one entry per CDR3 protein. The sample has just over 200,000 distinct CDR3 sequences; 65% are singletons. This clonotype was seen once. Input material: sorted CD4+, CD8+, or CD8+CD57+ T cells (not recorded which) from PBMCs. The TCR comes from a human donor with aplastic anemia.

CDR3 sequence: CASSLTGGSGGAPDTQYF. The CDR3, as DNA: TGTGCCAGCAGCTTAACAGGCGGGAGCGGGGGGGCCCCTGATACGCAGTATTTT. The genes are TRBV7-3 and TRBJ2-3; 10 positions agree with TRBD2. The CDR3 runs 18 residues. CDR1 and CDR2 (germline): SGHTA, FQGTGA. Trimming at V came to 0 bases and at J to 6 bases, leaving 12 bases not matched to a gene.